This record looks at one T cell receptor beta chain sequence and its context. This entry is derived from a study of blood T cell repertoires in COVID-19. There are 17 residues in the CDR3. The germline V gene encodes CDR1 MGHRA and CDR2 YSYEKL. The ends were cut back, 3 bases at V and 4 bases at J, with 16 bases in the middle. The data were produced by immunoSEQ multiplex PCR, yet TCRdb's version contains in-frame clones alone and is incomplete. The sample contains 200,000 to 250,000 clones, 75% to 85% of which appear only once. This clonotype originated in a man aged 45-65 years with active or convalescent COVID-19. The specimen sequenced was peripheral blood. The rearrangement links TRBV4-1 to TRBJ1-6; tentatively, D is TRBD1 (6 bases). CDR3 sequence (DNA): TGCGCCAGCAGCCAGCGTACTAGGGACACATATAATTCACCCCTCCACTTT. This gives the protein CASSQRTRDTYNSPLHF.